This T cell receptor (beta chain) was documented in a study of early T cells in non-severe SARS-CoV-2 infection. At the level of the study: Chains from this unsorted whole-blood bulk RNA could not be paired.

This clonotype was seen repeatedly, ten times or more. CDR1 and CDR2 (germline): SNHLY, FYNNEI. V was pared by 10 bases and J by 4 bases, with 19 bases between. This CDR3 has 14 amino acids. Unique molecular identifiers were attached to individual cDNA molecules. From the 5' RACE reads, TCRdb called clonotypes with MiXCR, one entry per CDR3 protein. The profile shows about 62,000 distinct CDR3 sequences, about 9.9% of them singletons. The receptor comes from an adult who was a healthcare worker with PCR-confirmed SARS-CoV-2 infection or an uninfected control (not recorded which). The chain couples TRBV2 to TRBJ2-5, with unresolved D. The sequenced sample consisted of whole blood. The CDR3 bases are TGTGCCACCGCCCCCGGTGGGGAAAGAGAGACCCAGTACTTC. Translating gives CATAPGGERETQYF. Based on the CDR3 plus reference TRBV2 and TRBJ2-5, the full variable domain is EPEVTQTPSHQVTQMGQEVILRCVPISNHLYFYWYRQILGQKVEFLVSFYNNEISEKSEIFDDQFSVERPDGSNFTLKIRSTKLEDSAMYFCATAPGGERETQYFGPGTRLLVL.